The T cell receptor beta chain under discussion was sequenced for a study of blood T cell repertoires in COVID-19. Study in general: Samples representing acute and convalescent COVID-19 were sourced from the United States, Italy and Spain. The analysed material was cDNA or gDNA that came from T cells, B-cell-depleted T cells, or PBMCs.

As processed by the authors: Amplification of reference gene primers provided the estimated nucleated cell counts. Profiled with immunoSEQ multiplex PCR; TCRdb holds only in-frame clones, not every one. The V and J calls and clone size come from that table; D and trimming were worked out from the DNA. The sample holds over 75,000 clones; about 88% are singletons and the top ten take just under 3%. This CDR3 spans 16 amino acids. V shed 4 bases, J shed 6 bases, and the junction held 9 bases outside the gene matches. The germline V gene encodes CDR1 KGHDR and CDR2 SFDVKD. This chain uses TRBV24-1 with TRBJ2-1, with TRBD2 matching 9 bases. This receptor was identified in a woman of 80 years or more with acute or convalescent COVID-19. Specimen: peripheral blood. The CDR3 nucleotides read TGTGCCACCAGTGAGTCCGGGACTAGCTCATTCAATGAGCAGTTCTTC. This translates into CATSESGTSSFNEQFF.